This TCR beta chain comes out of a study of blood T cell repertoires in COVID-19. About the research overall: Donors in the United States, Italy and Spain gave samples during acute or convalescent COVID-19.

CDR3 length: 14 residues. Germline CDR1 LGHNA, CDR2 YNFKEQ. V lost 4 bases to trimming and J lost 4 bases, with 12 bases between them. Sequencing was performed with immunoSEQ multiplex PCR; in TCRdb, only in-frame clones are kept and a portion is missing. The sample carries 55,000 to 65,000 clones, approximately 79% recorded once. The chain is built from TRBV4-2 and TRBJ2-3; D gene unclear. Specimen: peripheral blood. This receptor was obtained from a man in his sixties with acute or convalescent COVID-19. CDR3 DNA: TGTGCCAGCAGCCCCCCCTTGGGCGCAGATACGCAGTATTTT. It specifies CASSPPLGADTQYF.